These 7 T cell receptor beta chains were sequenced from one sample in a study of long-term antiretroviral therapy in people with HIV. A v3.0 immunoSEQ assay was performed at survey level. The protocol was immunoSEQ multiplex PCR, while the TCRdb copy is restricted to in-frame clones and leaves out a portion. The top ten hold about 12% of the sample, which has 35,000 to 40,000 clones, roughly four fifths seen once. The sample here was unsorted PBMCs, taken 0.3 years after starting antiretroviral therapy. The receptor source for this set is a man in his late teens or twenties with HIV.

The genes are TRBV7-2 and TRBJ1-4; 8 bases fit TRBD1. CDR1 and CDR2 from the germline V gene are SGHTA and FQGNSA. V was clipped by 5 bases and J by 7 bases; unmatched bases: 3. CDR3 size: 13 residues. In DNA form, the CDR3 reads TGTGCCAGCAGCCCCGGGACAGGTGAAAAACTGTTTTTT. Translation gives CASSPGTGEKLFF.

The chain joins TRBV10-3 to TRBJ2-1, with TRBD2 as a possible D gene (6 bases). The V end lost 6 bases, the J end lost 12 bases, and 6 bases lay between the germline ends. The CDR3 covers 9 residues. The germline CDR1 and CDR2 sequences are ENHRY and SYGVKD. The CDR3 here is CAISGGQFF. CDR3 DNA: TGTGCCATCAGCGGGGGGCAGTTCTTC.

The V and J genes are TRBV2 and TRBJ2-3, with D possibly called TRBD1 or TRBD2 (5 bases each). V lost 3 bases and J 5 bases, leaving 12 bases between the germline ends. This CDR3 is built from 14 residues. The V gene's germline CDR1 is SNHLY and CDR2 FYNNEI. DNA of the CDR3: TGTGCCAGCAGTGAGAGGGGTTCGGGAGATACGCAGTATTTT. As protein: CASSERGSGDTQYF. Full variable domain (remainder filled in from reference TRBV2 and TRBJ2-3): EPEVTQTPSHQVTQMGQEVILRCVPISNHLYFYWYRQILGQKVEFLVSFYNNEISEKSEIFDDQFSVERPDGSNFTLKIRSTKLEDSAMYFCASSERGSGDTQYFGPGTRLTVL.

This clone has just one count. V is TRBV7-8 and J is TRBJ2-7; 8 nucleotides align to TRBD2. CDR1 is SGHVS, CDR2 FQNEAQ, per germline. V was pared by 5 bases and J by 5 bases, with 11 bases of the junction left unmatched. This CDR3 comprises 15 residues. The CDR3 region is CASSLPVGGADEQYF. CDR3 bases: TGTGCCAGCAGCCTACCGGTCGGGGGGGCGGACGAGCAGTACTTC.

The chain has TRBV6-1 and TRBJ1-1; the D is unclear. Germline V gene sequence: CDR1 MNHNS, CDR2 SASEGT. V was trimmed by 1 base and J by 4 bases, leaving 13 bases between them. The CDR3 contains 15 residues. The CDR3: CASSEVQLEGTEAFF. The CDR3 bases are TGTGCCAGCAGTGAAGTACAACTTGAAGGCACTGAAGCTTTCTTT.

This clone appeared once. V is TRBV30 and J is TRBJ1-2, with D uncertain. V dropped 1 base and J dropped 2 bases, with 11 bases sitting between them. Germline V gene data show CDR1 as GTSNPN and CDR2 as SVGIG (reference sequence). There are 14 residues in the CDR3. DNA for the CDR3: TGTGCCTGGAGTGACGTGGTGCCCAACTATGGCTACACCTTC. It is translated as CAWSDVVPNYGYTF.

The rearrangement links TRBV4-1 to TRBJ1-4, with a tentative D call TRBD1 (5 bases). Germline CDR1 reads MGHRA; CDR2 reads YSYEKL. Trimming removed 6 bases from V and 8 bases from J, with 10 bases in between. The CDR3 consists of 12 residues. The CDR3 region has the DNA TGCGCCAGCAGAGGGGTGAGCGAAAAACTGTTTTTT. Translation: CASRGVSEKLFF.